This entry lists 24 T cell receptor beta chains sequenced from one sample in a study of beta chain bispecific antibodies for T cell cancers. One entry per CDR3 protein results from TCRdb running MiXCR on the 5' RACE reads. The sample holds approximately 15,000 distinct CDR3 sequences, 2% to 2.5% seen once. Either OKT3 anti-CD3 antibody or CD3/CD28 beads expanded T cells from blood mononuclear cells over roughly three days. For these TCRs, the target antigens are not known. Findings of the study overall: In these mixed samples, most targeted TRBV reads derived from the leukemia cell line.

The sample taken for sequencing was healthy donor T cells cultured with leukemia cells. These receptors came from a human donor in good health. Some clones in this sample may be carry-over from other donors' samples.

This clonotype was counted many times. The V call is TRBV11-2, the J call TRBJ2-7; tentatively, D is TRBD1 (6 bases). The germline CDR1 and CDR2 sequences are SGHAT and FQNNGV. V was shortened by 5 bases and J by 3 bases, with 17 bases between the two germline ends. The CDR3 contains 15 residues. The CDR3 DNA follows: TGTGCCAGCAGCCCTAGAAGGACAGCAGGCTACGAGCAGTACTTC. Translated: CASSPRRTAGYEQYF.

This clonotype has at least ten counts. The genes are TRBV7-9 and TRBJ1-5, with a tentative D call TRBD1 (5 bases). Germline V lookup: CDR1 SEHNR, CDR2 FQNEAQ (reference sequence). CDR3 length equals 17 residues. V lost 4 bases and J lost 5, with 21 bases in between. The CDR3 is CASSSTTPGLGDQPQHF. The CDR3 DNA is TGTGCCAGCAGCTCAACCACCCCAGGGTTGGGCGATCAGCCCCAGCATTTT.

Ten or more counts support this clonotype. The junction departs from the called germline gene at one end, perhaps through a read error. The CDR3 coding sequence is TGCGCCAGCAGCTTGCCAGGGAATAGGCACTTC. It encodes CASSLPGNRHF. The chain employs TRBV5-1 and TRBJ2-7; tentatively, D is TRBD1 (5 bases). There are 11 residues in the CDR3. CDR1 is SGHRS, CDR2 YFSETQ, per germline.

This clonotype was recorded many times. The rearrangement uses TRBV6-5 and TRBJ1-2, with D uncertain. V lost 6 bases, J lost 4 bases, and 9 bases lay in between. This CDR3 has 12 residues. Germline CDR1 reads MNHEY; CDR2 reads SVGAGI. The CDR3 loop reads CASSSTGYGYTF. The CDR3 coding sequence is TGTGCCAGCAGCTCCACCGGCTATGGCTACACCTTC.

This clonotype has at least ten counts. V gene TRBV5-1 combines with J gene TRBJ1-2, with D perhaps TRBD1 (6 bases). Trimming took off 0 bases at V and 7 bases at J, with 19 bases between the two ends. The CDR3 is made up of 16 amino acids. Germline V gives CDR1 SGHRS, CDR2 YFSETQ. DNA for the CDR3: TGCGCCAGCAGCTTGGCCACAGGGAAGCCTGTAGGTGGCTACACCTTC. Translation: CASSLATGKPVGGYTF.

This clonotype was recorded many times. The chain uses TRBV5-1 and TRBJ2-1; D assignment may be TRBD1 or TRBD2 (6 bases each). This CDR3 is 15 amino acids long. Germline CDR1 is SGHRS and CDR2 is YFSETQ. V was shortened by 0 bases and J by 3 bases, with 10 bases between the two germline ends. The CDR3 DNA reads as TGCGCCAGCAGCTTGGTGGGGGGCATCTACAATGAGCAGTTCTTC. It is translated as CASSLVGGIYNEQFF.

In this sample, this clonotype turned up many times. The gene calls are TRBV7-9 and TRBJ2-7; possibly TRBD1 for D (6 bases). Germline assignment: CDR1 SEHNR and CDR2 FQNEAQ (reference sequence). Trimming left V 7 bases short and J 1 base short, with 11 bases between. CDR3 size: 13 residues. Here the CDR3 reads CASTGTSSYEQYF. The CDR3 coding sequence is TGTGCCAGCACCGGGACAAGTTCCTACGAGCAGTACTTC.

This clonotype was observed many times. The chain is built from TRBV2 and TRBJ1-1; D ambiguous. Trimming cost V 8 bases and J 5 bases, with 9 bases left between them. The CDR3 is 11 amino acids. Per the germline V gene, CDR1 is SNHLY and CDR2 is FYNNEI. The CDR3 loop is CASGRGTEAFF. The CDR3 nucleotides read TGTGCCAGCGGCCGGGGAACTGAAGCTTTCTTT.

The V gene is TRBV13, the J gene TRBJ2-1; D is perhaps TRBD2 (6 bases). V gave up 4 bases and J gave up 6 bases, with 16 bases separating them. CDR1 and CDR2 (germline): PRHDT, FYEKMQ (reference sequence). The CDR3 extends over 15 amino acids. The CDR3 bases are TGTGCCAGCAGCTATCGGGGACTTGGTAGCAATGAGCAGTTCTTC. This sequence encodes CASSYRGLGSNEQFF.

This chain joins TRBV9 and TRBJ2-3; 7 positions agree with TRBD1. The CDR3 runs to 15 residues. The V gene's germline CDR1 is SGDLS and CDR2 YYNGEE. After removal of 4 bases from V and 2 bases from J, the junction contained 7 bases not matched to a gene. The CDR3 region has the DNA TGTGCCAGCAGCCTCTCCGGGACAGACACAGATACGCAGTATTTT. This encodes CASSLSGTDTDTQYF.

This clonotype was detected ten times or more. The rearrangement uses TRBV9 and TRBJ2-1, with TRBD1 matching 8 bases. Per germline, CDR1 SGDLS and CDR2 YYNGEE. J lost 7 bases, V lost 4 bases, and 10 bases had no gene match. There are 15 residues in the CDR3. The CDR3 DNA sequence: TGTGCCAGCAGCACTCGGACAGGGAATCGGAATGAGCAGTTCTTC. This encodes CASSTRTGNRNEQFF.

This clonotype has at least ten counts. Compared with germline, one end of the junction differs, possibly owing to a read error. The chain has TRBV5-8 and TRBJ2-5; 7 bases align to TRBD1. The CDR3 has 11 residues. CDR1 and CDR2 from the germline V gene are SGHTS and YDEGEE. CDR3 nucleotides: TGTGCCAGCAGCTTTCAACGGGACAGCCTTTTC. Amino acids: CASSFQRDSLF.

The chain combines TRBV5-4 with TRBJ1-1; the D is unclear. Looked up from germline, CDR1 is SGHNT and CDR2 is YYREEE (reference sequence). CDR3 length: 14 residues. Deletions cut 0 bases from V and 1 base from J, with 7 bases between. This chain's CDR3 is CASSLGVANTEAFF. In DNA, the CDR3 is TGTGCCAGCAGCTTGGGGGTGGCGAACACTGAAGCTTTCTTT.

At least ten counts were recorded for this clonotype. CDR3 bases: TGCAGTGCTAGAAAACCGGGACAGGGGTACGAGCAGTACTTC. This encodes CSARKPGQGYEQYF. V is TRBV20-1 and J is TRBJ2-7; 10 bases line up with TRBD1. Looked up from germline, CDR1 is DFQATT and CDR2 is SNEGSKA (reference sequence). This CDR3 contains 14 residues. J gave up 4 bases and V 2 bases, and 5 bases lay outside the gene matches.

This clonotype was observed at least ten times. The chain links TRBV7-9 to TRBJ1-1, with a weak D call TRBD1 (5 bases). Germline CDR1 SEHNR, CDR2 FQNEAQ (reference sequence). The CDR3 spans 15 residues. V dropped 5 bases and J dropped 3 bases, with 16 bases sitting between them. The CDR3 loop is CASSPYSSRDTEAFF. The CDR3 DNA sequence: TGTGCCAGCAGCCCCTATTCTAGCAGGGACACTGAAGCTTTCTTT.

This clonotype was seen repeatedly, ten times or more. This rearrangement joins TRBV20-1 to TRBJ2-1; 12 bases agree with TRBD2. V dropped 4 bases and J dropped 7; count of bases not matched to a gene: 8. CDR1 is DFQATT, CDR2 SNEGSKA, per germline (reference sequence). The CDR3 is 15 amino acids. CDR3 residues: CSATLTSGGGNEQFF. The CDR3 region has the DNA TGCAGTGCTACCCTGACTAGCGGGGGTGGAAATGAGCAGTTCTTC.

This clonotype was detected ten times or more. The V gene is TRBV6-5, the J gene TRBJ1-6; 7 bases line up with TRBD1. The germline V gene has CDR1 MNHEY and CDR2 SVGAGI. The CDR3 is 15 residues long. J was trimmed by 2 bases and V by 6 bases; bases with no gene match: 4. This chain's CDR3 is CASRSDRAYNSPLHF. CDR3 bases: TGTGCCAGCAGATCAGACAGGGCCTATAATTCACCCCTCCACTTT.

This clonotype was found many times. CDR3 sequence: CASSWDRGLYEQYF. CDR3 sequence (DNA): TGCGCCAGCAGCTGGGACAGGGGGCTGTACGAGCAGTACTTC. The rearrangement links TRBV5-1 to TRBJ2-7; 12 bases map to TRBD1. V dropped 3 bases and J dropped 4; count of bases not matched to a gene: 2. CDR3 length: 14 residues. Germline lookup yields CDR1 SGHRS and CDR2 YFSETQ.

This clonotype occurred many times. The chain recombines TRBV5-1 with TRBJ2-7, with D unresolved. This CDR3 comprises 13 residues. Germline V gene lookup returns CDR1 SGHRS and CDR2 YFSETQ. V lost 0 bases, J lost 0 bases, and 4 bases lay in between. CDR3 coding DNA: TGCGCCAGCAGCTTGGCCCACTCCTACGAGCAGTACTTC. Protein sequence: CASSLAHSYEQYF. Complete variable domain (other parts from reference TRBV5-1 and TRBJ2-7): KAGVTQTPRYLIKTRGQQVTLSCSPISGHRSVSWYQQTPGQGLQFLFEYFSETQRNKGNFPGRFSGRQFSNSRSEMNVSTLELGDSALYLCASSLAHSYEQYFGPGTRLTVT.

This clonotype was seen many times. CDR3 DNA sequence: TGTGCCAGCAGCCACGAAATTGGACTAGCGGGGGGTAGGGAGACCCAGTACTTC. Amino acids: CASSHEIGLAGGRETQYF. This rearrangement joins TRBV3-1 to TRBJ2-5; 14 bases are a match to TRBD2. The germline CDR1 and CDR2 sequences are LGHDT and YNNKEL (reference sequence). The CDR3 contains 18 residues. Trimming at V came to 3 bases and at J to 5 bases, leaving 11 bases not matched to a gene.

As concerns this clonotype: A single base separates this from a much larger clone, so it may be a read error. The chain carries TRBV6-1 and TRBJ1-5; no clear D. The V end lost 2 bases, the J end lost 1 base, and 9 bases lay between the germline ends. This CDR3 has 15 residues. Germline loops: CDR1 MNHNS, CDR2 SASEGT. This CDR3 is CASSERVGSNQPQHF. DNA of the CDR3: TGTGCCAGCAGTGAACGGGTTGGGAGCAATCAGCCCCAGCATTTT.

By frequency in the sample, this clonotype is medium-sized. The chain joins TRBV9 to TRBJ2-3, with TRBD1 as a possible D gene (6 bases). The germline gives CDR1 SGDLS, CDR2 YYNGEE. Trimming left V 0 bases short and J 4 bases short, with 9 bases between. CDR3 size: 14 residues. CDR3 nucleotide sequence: TGTGCCAGCAGCGTAGAGCAGGGGTCAGATACGCAGTATTTT. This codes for CASSVEQGSDTQYF.

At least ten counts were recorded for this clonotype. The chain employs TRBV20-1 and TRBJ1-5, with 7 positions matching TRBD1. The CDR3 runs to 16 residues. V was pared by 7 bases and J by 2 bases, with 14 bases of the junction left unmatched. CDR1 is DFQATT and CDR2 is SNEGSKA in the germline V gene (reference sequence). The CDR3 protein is CSVIRAGGFGNQPQHF. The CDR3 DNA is TGCAGTGTCATCCGGGCAGGGGGTTTTGGCAATCAGCCCCAGCATTTT.

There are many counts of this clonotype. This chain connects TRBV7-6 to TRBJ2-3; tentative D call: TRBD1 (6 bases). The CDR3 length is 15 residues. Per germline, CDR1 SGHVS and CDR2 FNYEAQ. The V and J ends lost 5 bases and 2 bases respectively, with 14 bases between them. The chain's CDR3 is CASSTTGLDTDTQYF. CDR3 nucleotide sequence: TGTGCCAGCAGCACGACAGGCCTTGACACAGATACGCAGTATTTT.